Shown below are 14 T cell receptor beta chains from a single sample sequenced in a study of neoadjuvant anti-PD-1 for oral cavity cancer. The table came from immunoSEQ multiplex PCR; TCRdb's copy has only in-frame clones and leaves some out. The sample has tens of thousands of clones, 65% to 85% seen once. Sample: PBMCs, taken before nivolumab (anti-PD-1) treatment. These receptors all stem from a person aged 40 to 85 with oral cavity squamous cell carcinoma.

This chain joins TRBV14 and TRBJ2-1; D tentatively fits TRBD1 or TRBD2 (5 bases each). The length of the CDR3 is 14 residues. Trimming removed 4 bases from V and 6 bases from J, with 13 bases in between. Germline CDR1 reads SGHDN; CDR2 reads FVKESK. This chain's CDR3 is CASSPWDVSNEQFF. Written as DNA, the CDR3 is TGTGCCAGCAGCCCATGGGACGTTTCCAATGAGCAGTTCTTC.

This chain connects TRBV6-4 to TRBJ2-7, with D possibly being TRBD1 (7 bases). The CDR3 totals 13 residues. Germline lookup yields CDR1 MRHNA and CDR2 SNTAGT. Trimming removed 4 bases at V and 6 bases at J, with 13 bases between. CDR3 in amino acids: CASSAPGGGEQYF. The CDR3 coding sequence is TGTGCCAGCAGTGCTCCAGGGGGAGGCGAGCAGTACTTC.

The chain combines TRBV5-6 with TRBJ1-2; D uncertain. Deletions cut 2 bases from V and 7 bases from J, with 15 bases between. Per germline, CDR1 SGHDT and CDR2 YYEEEE. The CDR3 sequence is 14 residues long. The chain's CDR3 is CASSFGRGNGGYTF. The CDR3 region has the DNA TGTGCCAGCAGCTTTGGGCGGGGAAACGGTGGCTACACCTTC.

This rearrangement joins TRBV6-5 to TRBJ1-3; tentative D call: TRBD1 (6 bases). The V end lost 6 bases, the J end lost 2 bases, and 11 bases lay between the germline ends. The CDR3 sequence is 14 residues long. Germline V gene lookup returns CDR1 MNHEY and CDR2 SVGAGI. CDR3: CASRRDRTGNTIYF. In DNA form, the CDR3 reads TGTGCCAGCAGACGAGACAGGACTGGAAACACCATATATTTT.

CDR3 sequence: CASSSNRTLVGNEQFF. CDR3 sequence (DNA): TGTGCCAGCAGCTCCAACCGTACACTAGTAGGCAATGAGCAGTTCTTC. The genes are TRBV7-6 and TRBJ2-1; TRBD2 might be the D (5 bases). Germline V gene sequence: CDR1 SGHVS, CDR2 FNYEAQ. V was cut by 4 bases and J by 6 bases, with 19 bases left in between. This CDR3 is 16 amino acids long.

The chain uses TRBV15 and TRBJ2-1; D perhaps matches TRBD2 (5 bases). The CDR3 has 14 residues. Trimming pared 1 base from V and 6 bases from J, leaving 10 bases between. Germline loops: CDR1 LNHNV, CDR2 YYDKDF (reference sequence). CDR3 nucleotides: TGTGCCACCAGCAGAGTGGGAGACTCCAATGAGCAGTTCTTC. Translating gives CATSRVGDSNEQFF. Complete variable domain (other parts from reference TRBV15 and TRBJ2-1): DAMVIQNPRYQVTQFGKPVTLSCSQTLNHNVMYWYQQKSSQAPKLLFHYYDKDFNNEADTPDNFQSRRPNTSFCFLDIRSPGLGDTAMYLCATSRVGDSNEQFFGPGTRLTVL.

The rearrangement uses TRBV27 and TRBJ1-1; D perhaps matches TRBD1 (5 bases). Trimming left V 5 bases short and J 8 bases short, with 15 bases between. CDR3 size: 13 residues. Germline V lookup: CDR1 MNHEY, CDR2 SMNVEV (reference sequence). The chain's CDR3 is CASSPSGHLEAFF. CDR3 bases: TGTGCCAGCAGTCCGAGTGGACACCTAGAAGCTTTCTTT.

The V gene is TRBV5-1, the J gene TRBJ1-1; a weak D match, TRBD1 (5 bases). The germline CDR1 and CDR2 sequences are SGHRS and YFSETQ. The V end lost 0 bases, the J end lost 3 bases, and 15 bases lay between the germline ends. This CDR3 has 16 residues. CDR3 DNA: TGCGCCAGCAGCTTGGCCGTCGGGGGTCGGGACACTGAAGCTTTCTTT. This codes for CASSLAVGGRDTEAFF.

The CDR3 DNA sequence: TGTGCCAGTAGTATGGGGGGCGTGAGTTCACCCCTCCACTTT. As protein: CASSMGGVSSPLHF. V is TRBV19 and J is TRBJ1-6; tentatively, D is TRBD1 (6 bases). V lost 3 bases and J 9 bases, leaving 12 bases between the germline ends. Germline V CDR1 and CDR2: LNHDA, SQIVND (reference sequence). The CDR3 is 14 residues long.

The V gene is TRBV29-1, the J gene TRBJ2-1, with 9 bases identical to TRBD2. Germline V gene lookup returns CDR1 SQVTM and CDR2 ANQGSEA. Unmatched junction bases numbered 13, after V lost 3 bases and J lost 10 bases. This CDR3 is built from 15 residues. Here the CDR3 DNA reads TGCAGCGTTGACGCACTAGCGGGCGGAAACACGGAGCAGTTCTTC. Its protein product is CSVDALAGGNTEQFF.

The rearrangement links TRBV5-1 to TRBJ1-1; D is unresolved. Germline V CDR1 and CDR2: SGHRS, YFSETQ. The CDR3 is 13 residues long. V lost 4 bases to trimming and J lost 5 bases, with 12 bases between them. DNA of the CDR3: TGCGCCAGCAGCCCTATTTCAGGAACTGAAGCTTTCTTT. Translation gives CASSPISGTEAFF.

This chain uses TRBV6-1 with TRBJ1-3; 10 nucleotides line up with TRBD1. The CDR3 length is 15 residues. Germline CDR1 and CDR2: MNHNS and SASEGT. The V and J ends lost 5 bases and 1 base, in that order; junction bases with no gene match: 2. For the CDR3, the DNA is TGTGCCAGCAGTAGGACAGGGGGTTCTGGAAACACCATATATTTT. As protein: CASSRTGGSGNTIYF.

The V call is TRBV4-2, the J call TRBJ1-1; TRBD1 agrees at 7 bases. The J segment lost 2 bases and the V segment lost 2 bases, leaving 5 bases of the junction unmatched. This CDR3 is 15 amino acids long. The germline CDR1 and CDR2 sequences are LGHNA and YNFKEQ. CDR3 residues: CASSQTDRLNTEAFF. CDR3 sequence (DNA): TGTGCCAGCAGCCAAACGGACAGGCTCAACACTGAAGCTTTCTTT.

This clone has only a few counts. The chain employs TRBV18 and TRBJ2-7; 9 bases align to TRBD1. The CDR3 is 15 amino acids. Germline loops: CDR1 KGHSH, CDR2 LQKENI. V trimming: 3 bases; J trimming: 4 bases; junction bases outside the gene matches: 7. The DNA of the CDR3 is TGTGCCAGCTCACCGGCCGGGACAGGGTTTTACGAGCAGTACTTC. Residues: CASSPAGTGFYEQYF.